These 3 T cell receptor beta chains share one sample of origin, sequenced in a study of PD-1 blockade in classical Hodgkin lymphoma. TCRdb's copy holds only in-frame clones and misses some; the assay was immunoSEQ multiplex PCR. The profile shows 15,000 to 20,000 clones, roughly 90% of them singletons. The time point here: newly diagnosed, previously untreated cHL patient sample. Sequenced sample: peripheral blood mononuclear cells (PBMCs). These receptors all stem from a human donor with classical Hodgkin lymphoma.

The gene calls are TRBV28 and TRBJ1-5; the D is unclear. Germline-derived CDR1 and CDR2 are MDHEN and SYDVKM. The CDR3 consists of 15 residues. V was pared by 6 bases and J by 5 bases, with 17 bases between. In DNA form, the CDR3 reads TGTGCCAGCAGACTTTCCTCGGGTTTCCATCAGCCCCAGCATTTT. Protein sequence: CASRLSSGFHQPQHF.

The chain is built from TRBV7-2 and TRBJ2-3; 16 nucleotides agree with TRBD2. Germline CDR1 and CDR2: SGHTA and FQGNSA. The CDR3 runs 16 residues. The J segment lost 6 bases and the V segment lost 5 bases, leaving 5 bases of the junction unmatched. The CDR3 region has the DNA TGTGCCAGCAGCACGGGACTAGCGGGAGGGTGGGATACGCAGTATTTT. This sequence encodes CASSTGLAGGWDTQYF. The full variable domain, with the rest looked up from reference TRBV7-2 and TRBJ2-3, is GAGVSQSPSNKVTEKGKDVELRCDPISGHTALYWYRQSLGQGLEFLIYFQGNSAPDKSGLPSDRFSAERTGGSVSTLTIQRTQQEDSAVYLCASSTGLAGGWDTQYFGPGTRLTVL.

The CDR3 loop reads CASSYTQGSGANVLTF. The CDR3 coding sequence is TGTGCCAGCAGTTACACACAGGGTTCCGGGGCCAACGTCCTGACTTTC. The genes are TRBV6-5 and TRBJ2-6; weak D call: TRBD1 (6 bases). In germline, CDR1 is MNHEY, CDR2 SVGAGI. Trimming took off 2 bases at V and 4 bases at J, with 12 bases between the two ends. This CDR3 spans 16 amino acids.